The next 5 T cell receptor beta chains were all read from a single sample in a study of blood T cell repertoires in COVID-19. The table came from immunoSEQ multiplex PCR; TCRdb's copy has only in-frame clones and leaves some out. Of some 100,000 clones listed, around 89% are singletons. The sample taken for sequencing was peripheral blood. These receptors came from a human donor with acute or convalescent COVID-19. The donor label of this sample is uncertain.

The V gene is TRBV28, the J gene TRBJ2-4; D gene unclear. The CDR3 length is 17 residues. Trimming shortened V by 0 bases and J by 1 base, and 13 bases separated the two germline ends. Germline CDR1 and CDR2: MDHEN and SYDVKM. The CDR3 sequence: CASSLWSDWWAKNIQYF. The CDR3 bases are TGTGCCAGCAGTTTATGGAGTGATTGGTGGGCCAAAAACATTCAGTACTTC.

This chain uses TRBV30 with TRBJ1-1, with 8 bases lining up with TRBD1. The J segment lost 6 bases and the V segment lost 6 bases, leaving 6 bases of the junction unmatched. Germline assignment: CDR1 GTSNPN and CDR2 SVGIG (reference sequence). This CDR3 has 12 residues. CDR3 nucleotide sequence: TGTGCCTGCTGGGACAGGCGCTCTGAAGCTTTCTTT. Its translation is CACWDRRSEAFF.

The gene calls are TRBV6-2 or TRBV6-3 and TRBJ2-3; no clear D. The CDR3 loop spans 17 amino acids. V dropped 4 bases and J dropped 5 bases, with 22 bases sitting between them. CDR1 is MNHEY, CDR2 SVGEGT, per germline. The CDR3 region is CASSSSGRLLIGDTQYF. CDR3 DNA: TGTGCCAGCAGTTCCTCGGGCCGGCTGTTAATAGGAGATACGCAGTATTTT.

The DNA for the CDR3 is TGTGCCAGCGGACAGGGGCGCTCTGGGGCCAACGTCCTGACTTTC. The encoded protein is CASGQGRSGANVLTF. The V and J genes are TRBV5-5 and TRBJ2-6; 9 bases align to TRBD1. CDR1 and CDR2 (germline): SGHKS, YYEKEE (reference sequence). V gave up 7 bases and J gave up 0 bases; unmatched junction bases: 2. The CDR3 extends over 15 amino acids.

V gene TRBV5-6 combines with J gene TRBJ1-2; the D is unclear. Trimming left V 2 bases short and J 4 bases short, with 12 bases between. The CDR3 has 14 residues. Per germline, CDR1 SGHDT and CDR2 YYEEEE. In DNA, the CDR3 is TGTGCCAGCAGCTTTTACTGGGCCCGCTATGGCTACACCTTC. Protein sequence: CASSFYWARYGYTF.